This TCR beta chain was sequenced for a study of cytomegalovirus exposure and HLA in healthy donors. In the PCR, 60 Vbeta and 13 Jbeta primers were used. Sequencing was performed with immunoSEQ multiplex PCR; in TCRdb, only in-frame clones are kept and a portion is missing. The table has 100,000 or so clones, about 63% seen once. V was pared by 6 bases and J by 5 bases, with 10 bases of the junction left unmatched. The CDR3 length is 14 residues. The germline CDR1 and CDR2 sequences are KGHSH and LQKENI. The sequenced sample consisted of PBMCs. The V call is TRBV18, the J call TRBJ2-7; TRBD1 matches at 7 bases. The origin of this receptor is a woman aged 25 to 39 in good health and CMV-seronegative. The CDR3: CASSLGTARNEQYF. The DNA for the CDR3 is TGTGCCAGCTCCCTAGGGACAGCGCGGAACGAGCAGTACTTC.